This entry lists 14 T cell receptor beta chains sequenced from one sample in a study of T cell responses to AZD1222 COVID-19 vaccine. The table came from immunoSEQ multiplex PCR; TCRdb's copy has only in-frame clones and leaves some out. The sample includes just over 150,000 clones, over 70% of them seen just once. The material was peripheral blood, obtained 28 days after the second AZD1222 dose. The origin of the receptors is an adult who received the AZD1222 COVID-19 vaccine.

The chain links TRBV30 to TRBJ2-2, with D perhaps matching TRBD2 (6 bases). The germline gives CDR1 GTSNPN, CDR2 SVGIG (reference sequence). This CDR3 has 12 amino acids. The CDR3 loop reads CALGRGTGELFF. The CDR3, as DNA: TGTGCACTCGGGAGAGGCACCGGGGAGCTGTTTTTT.

The chain recombines TRBV6-2 or TRBV6-3 with TRBJ1-2; TRBD1 aligns across 8 bases. V gave up 7 bases and J gave up 3 bases; unmatched junction bases: 7. Germline V CDR1 and CDR2: MNHEY, SVGEGT. This CDR3 has 14 amino acids. Written as DNA, the CDR3 is TGTGCCAGCAACCCACAGGGGGGCGACTATGGCTACACCTTC. Its translation: CASNPQGGDYGYTF.

This clone was counted between two and nine times. J is TRBJ1-5 and V is TRBV6-6; 8 positions agree with TRBD1. Germline V gives CDR1 MNHNY, CDR2 SVGAGI (reference sequence). Unmatched junction bases numbered 12, after V lost 6 bases and J lost 11 bases. There are 14 residues in the CDR3. The CDR3 loop is CASRSGGQALTQHF. The CDR3 DNA sequence: TGTGCCAGCAGGTCCGGGGGACAGGCTTTGACCCAGCATTTT.

Here the CDR3 reads CASSLDRNTEAFF. CDR3 DNA: TGTGCCAGCAGCTTAGATAGGAATACTGAAGCTTTCTTT. The rearrangement joins TRBV11-2 to TRBJ1-1; D is ambiguous. The germline V and J ends were trimmed by 0 bases and 5 bases, with 7 bases remaining between them. CDR1 SGHAT and CDR2 FQNNGV come from the germline V gene. The CDR3 is made up of 13 amino acids.

The gene calls are TRBV15 and TRBJ2-1; 9 nucleotides agree with TRBD2. CDR3 length: 15 amino acids. The ends lost 4 bases at V and 5 bases at J; junction bases unmatched: 6. The germline V gene encodes CDR1 LNHNV and CDR2 YYDKDF (reference sequence). The CDR3 bases are TGTGCCACCAGCACTGGCGGGAGGGCCAACAATGAGCAGTTCTTC. It encodes CATSTGGRANNEQFF.

V is TRBV18 and J is TRBJ1-1; perhaps TRBD1 as D (5 bases). There are 15 residues in the CDR3. Trimming removed 1 base from V and 6 bases from J, with 15 bases in between. Germline CDR1 KGHSH, CDR2 LQKENI. The CDR3 region has the DNA TGTGCCAGCTCACCACAGCAGGGAGGGTCGGCTGAAGCTTTCTTT. It yields the protein CASSPQQGGSAEAFF.

This clone occurred once. This chain uses TRBV11-2 with TRBJ1-5; D is undetermined. This CDR3 is built from 13 residues. CDR1 SGHAT and CDR2 FQNNGV come from the germline V gene. Trimming left V 1 base short and J 7 bases short, with 8 bases between. As DNA, the CDR3 is TGTGCCAGCAGCTTAGGAGTAGTGCAGCCCCAGCATTTT. It is translated as CASSLGVVQPQHF.

The rearrangement joins TRBV7-9 to TRBJ2-3; 8 positions agree with TRBD2. The CDR3 sequence is 16 residues long. Trimming took 1 base from V and 4 from J; bases not matched to a gene: 7. Germline lookup yields CDR1 SEHNR and CDR2 FQNEAQ (reference sequence). The CDR3: CASSLGPGLDADTQYF. In nucleotides, the CDR3 is TGTGCCAGCAGCTTAGGCCCGGGACTAGATGCAGATACGCAGTATTTT. The complete variable domain, with remaining parts taken from reference TRBV7-9 and TRBJ2-3, reads DTGVSQNPRHKITKRGQNVTFRCDPISEHNRLYWYRQTLGQGPEFLTYFQNEAQLEKSRLLSDRFSAERPKGSFSTLEIQRTEQGDSAMYLCASSLGPGLDADTQYFGPGTRLTVL.

The chain recombines TRBV7-9 with TRBJ2-7, with D unresolved. Between the trimmed V and J ends, which lost 1 base and 1 base, there was a span of 11 bases. This CDR3 is built from 15 residues. The germline CDR1 and CDR2 sequences are SEHNR and FQNEAQ (reference sequence). The CDR3 protein is CASSLVLQRSYEQYF. The CDR3 DNA sequence: TGTGCCAGCAGCTTAGTGTTACAGCGATCCTACGAGCAGTACTTC. The full variable domain, completed using reference TRBV7-9 and TRBJ2-7, is DTGVSQNPRHKITKRGQNVTFRCDPISEHNRLYWYRQTLGQGPEFLTYFQNEAQLEKSRLLSDRFSAERPKGSFSTLEIQRTEQGDSAMYLCASSLVLQRSYEQYFGPGTRLTVT.

V and J are TRBV13 and TRBJ1-1, with 7 bases identical to TRBD1. V lost 5 bases to trimming and J lost 2 bases; unmatched junction nucleotides: 5. Germline CDR1 reads PRHDT; CDR2 reads FYEKMQ (reference sequence). The CDR3 totals 14 residues. CDR3 sequence reads: CASSPRQGNTEAFF. The CDR3 DNA sequence: TGTGCCAGCAGCCCAAGACAGGGAAACACTGAAGCTTTCTTT.

This clone was detected only once. The chain couples TRBV6-5 to TRBJ2-5; D could derive from TRBD1 or TRBD2 (7 bases each). CDR3 length: 14 residues. Germline assignment: CDR1 MNHEY and CDR2 SVGAGI. Trimming cost V 6 bases and J 5 bases, with 16 bases left between them. The CDR3 bases are TGTGCCAGCAGCCGGGGAGGGACAGACGAGACCCAGTACTTC. The encoded protein is CASSRGGTDETQYF.

Here the CDR3 reads CASSLAGRVSGNTIYF. CDR3 nucleotides: TGCGCCAGCAGCTTGGCGGGCAGGGTCTCTGGAAACACCATATATTTT. The V and J genes are TRBV5-1 and TRBJ1-3; D is perhaps TRBD1 (5 bases). The V end was cut by 0 bases, the J end by 0 bases, with 10 bases between. The CDR3 runs 16 residues. Germline CDR1 and CDR2: SGHRS and YFSETQ.

The chain joins TRBV18 to TRBJ2-4; 9 nucleotides align to TRBD2. The germline V gene encodes CDR1 KGHSH and CDR2 LQKENI. CDR3 length: 18 amino acids. V was pared by 6 bases and J by 1 base, with 13 bases of the junction left unmatched. This chain's CDR3 is CASSASGALGGAKNIQYF. The CDR3 DNA follows: TGTGCCAGCTCGGCTAGCGGGGCCCTAGGAGGTGCCAAAAACATTCAGTACTTC.

This clone was picked up a small number of times. The chain links TRBV15 to TRBJ2-3; D unresolved. Trimming left V 0 bases short and J 1 base short, with 8 bases between. The CDR3 loop spans 15 amino acids. Germline V gives CDR1 LNHNV, CDR2 YYDKDF (reference sequence). CDR3 nucleotides: TGTGCCACCAGCAGAGACAAGCATGGCACAGATACGCAGTATTTT. Its protein product is CATSRDKHGTDTQYF.